The TCR beta chain under discussion was sequenced for a study of shared clonotypes between healthy human individuals. Turning to the study itself: Donors, aged 18 to 49, were a couple of women and a few men. For every donor, three CD4 naive, three CD4 memory, two CD8 naive and one CD8 memory plates were used. Study outcomes and limitations: Non-shared clonotypes showed lower generation probabilities than clonotypes common to all four donors.

The method was immunoSEQ multiplex PCR; TCRdb's version includes in-frame clones alone and lacks a portion of them. The repertoire has nearly 750,000 clones, 72% of them found once; the top ten carry around 1.8%. Looked up from germline, CDR1 is SGHVS and CDR2 is FNYEAQ. Trimming pared 2 bases from V and 8 bases from J, leaving 10 bases between. The CDR3 runs 13 residues. On this clone: Its antigen remains unidentified. A much larger clonotype is one base distant, so this may be a read error.

The clonotype comes from a woman younger than 45 in good health. The specimen was memory CD4+ T cells sorted from blood. The subset was: CD45RA-negative fraction. The V and J genes are TRBV7-6 and TRBJ2-1; TRBD1 might be the D (5 bases). For the CDR3, the DNA is TGTGCCAGCAGCTTAAACAGGAACGATGAGCAGTTCTTC. Its translation is CASSLNRNDEQFF.